This T cell receptor beta chain was retrieved from a study of blood T cells in healthy people across ages. Together with a sample-barcoded 5' primer, a J-beta primer mix was included in a second PCR lasting about 6 to 11 cycles. Every cDNA was tagged by a template-switch adaptor with 12 random nucleotides. TCRdb fed the 5' RACE reads into MiXCR, producing one record per CDR3 protein. The data contain around 940,000 distinct CDR3 sequences, roughly 51% of them seen just once; the ten biggest clones take up around 21%. This sequence was found in a woman aged 60-75 years in good health. The source material was blood.

In nucleotides, the CDR3 is TGCGCCAGCAGCCCCGGCGGGGGGGTTTACAATGAGCAGTTCTTC. As protein: CASSPGGGVYNEQFF. The chain joins TRBV5-1 to TRBJ2-1, with 9 bases fitting TRBD2. The CDR3 is 15 residues long. J gave up 4 bases and V 4 bases, and 6 bases lay outside the gene matches. Germline CDR1 is SGHRS and CDR2 is YFSETQ.